The rows below give T cell receptor beta chains drawn from one sample of a study of graft-versus-host responses after intestinal transplantation. Sequenced by immunoSEQ multiplex PCR; TCRdb stores in-frame clones only, minus some. In the table there are approximately 37,000 clones, roughly 89% of which are singletons. The sequenced sample was PBMCs, obtained around 270 days after transplant. The receptor set was obtained from a human patient who received an intestinal transplant, so some T cells may come from the graft donor. The CDR3 runs from the conserved cysteine through the conserved F or W. A D gene is named only where the DNA matches it firmly. A clone size is listed for some rows: how often the clone was seen (once, few, many), or a class if it is expanded.

V gene,J gene,D gene,clone size,CDR3 protein,CDR3 DNA
TRBV27,TRBJ2-7,TRBD2,few,CASSPLLRGGVYEQYF,TGTGCCAGCAGTCCCCTTTTGCGGGGGGGTGTTTACGAGCAGTACTTC
TRBV11-1,TRBJ2-1,TRBD2,.,CASSLASGGGAFNEQFF,TGTGCCAGCAGCTTAGCGTCCGGCGGGGGGGCATTCAATGAGCAGTTCTTC
TRBV11-3,TRBJ2-7,.,.,CASSPLEGIAYEQYF,TGTGCCAGCAGCCCCCTGGAGGGGATAGCCTACGAGCAGTACTTC
TRBV4-2,TRBJ2-3,.,.,CASSSGRLIAHF,TGTGCCAGCAGTTCAGGGCGGCTCATTGCGCATTTT
TRBV27,TRBJ2-7,TRBD1,.,CASRLGTGNKQYF,TGTGCCAGCAGGCTCGGGACAGGGAACAAGCAGTACTTC
TRBV7-6,TRBJ2-5,.,.,CASSLGRSQETQYF,TGTGCCAGCAGCTTAGGACGGAGCCAAGAGACCCAGTACTTC
TRBV6-6,TRBJ1-6,.,.,CASSETPGSPLHF,TGTGCCAGCAGTGAGACACCGGGGTCACCCCTCCACTTT
TRBV5-6,TRBJ2-1,.,.,CASSGAVSYNEQFF,TGTGCCAGCAGCGGGGCAGTCTCCTACAATGAGCAGTTCTTC
TRBV5-1,TRBJ2-7,.,.,CASSLGGGEQYF,TGCGCCAGCAGCTTAGGAGGGGGAGAGCAGTACTTC
TRBV7-8,TRBJ1-1,.,.,CASSLAGREVFF,TGTGCCAGCAGCTTAGCTGGCAGGGAGGTTTTCTTT
TRBV19,TRBJ2-1,.,few,CASSTARYNEQFF,TGTGCCAGTAGTACTGCGCGTTACAATGAGCAGTTCTTC
TRBV30,TRBJ2-5,.,once,CAWSAYETQYF,TGTGCCTGGAGTGCATATGAGACCCAGTACTTC
TRBV11-3,TRBJ1-2,TRBD1,few,CASSSTGDYGYTF,TGTGCCAGCAGCTCTACAGGGGACTATGGCTACACCTTC
TRBV12-5,TRBJ2-7,.,.,CASGTGPYEQYF,TGTGCTAGTGGGACAGGACCCTACGAGCAGTACTTC
TRBV19,TRBJ1-2,TRBD1,.,CASSIAGQSYGYTF,TGTGCCAGTAGTATTGCGGGACAGTCCTATGGCTACACCTTC
TRBV7-9,TRBJ2-5,.,once,CASSQTEVLQETQYF,TGTGCCAGCAGTCAGACAGAGGTACTTCAAGAGACCCAGTACTTC
TRBV4-1,TRBJ2-5,.,.,CASAVQFRETQYF,TGCGCCAGCGCCGTGCAGTTCAGGGAGACCCAGTACTTC
TRBV19,TRBJ1-1,.,.,CASSSSWAGEAFF,TGTGCCAGTAGTAGCTCGTGGGCGGGTGAAGCTTTCTTT
TRBV7-9,TRBJ1-1,.,.,CASSLREREAFF,TGTGCCAGCAGCTTAAGGGAAAGAGAAGCTTTCTTT
TRBV11-2,TRBJ2-3,TRBD2,.,CASSLWSSGGPSTDTQYF,TGTGCCAGCAGCTTATGGTCTAGCGGGGGGCCGAGCACAGATACGCAGTATTTT
TRBV9,TRBJ2-4,TRBD2,.,CASSAGEGGGMFAKNIQYF,TGTGCCAGCAGCGCAGGGGAGGGCGGGGGGATGTTTGCCAAAAACATTCAGTACTTC
TRBV19,TRBJ2-1,.,.,CASKVASSYNEQFF,TGTGCCAGTAAGGTGGCCAGCTCCTACAATGAGCAGTTCTTC
TRBV9,TRBJ2-2,TRBD2,few,CASSNGRGVAGELFF,TGTGCCAGCAGCAACGGGCGGGGGGTTGCCGGGGAGCTGTTTTTT
TRBV7-9,TRBJ1-2,.,.,CASSFKRNTLDYTF,TGTGCCAGCAGCTTTAAGAGGAACACGTTAGACTACACCTTC
TRBV7-9,TRBJ1-6,TRBD1,.,CASTHYRGSSYNSPLHF,TGTGCCAGCACCCACTACAGGGGTAGCTCCTATAATTCACCCCTCCACTTT
TRBV2,TRBJ1-5,.,.,CASSEGTPFNQPQHF,TGTGCCAGCAGTGAAGGGACTCCTTTCAATCAGCCCCAGCATTTT
TRBV5-4,TRBJ2-3,.,.,CASSPGLGNTDTQYF,TGTGCCAGCAGCCCTGGATTGGGTAACACAGATACGCAGTATTTT
TRBV6-5,TRBJ1-6,.,.,CASSEREGGSPLHF,TGTGCCAGCAGTGAACGGGAGGGAGGTTCACCCCTCCACTTT
TRBV20-1,TRBJ1-1,.,.,CSASRWAFF,TGCAGTGCTAGTCGTTGGGCTTTCTTT
TRBV6-1,TRBJ1-2,TRBD1,.,CASRDRDRGYGYTF,TGTGCCAGCAGGGACAGGGATCGTGGCTATGGCTACACCTTC
TRBV4-1,TRBJ2-7,.,.,CASSPGPNYEQYF,TGCGCCAGCAGCCCGGGACCCAACTACGAGCAGTACTTC
TRBV5-1,TRBJ1-3,TRBD1,once,CASSSGGSGNTIYF,TGCGCCAGCAGCTCAGGGGGCTCGGGAAACACCATATATTTT
TRBV5-1,TRBJ2-1,.,.,CASSLGQGLRLGEQFF,TGCGCCAGCAGCTTGGGGCAGGGACTCCGGTTGGGTGAGCAGTTCTTC
TRBV19,TRBJ2-7,TRBD2,.,CASRLAGGLEQYF,TGTGCCAGTAGACTAGCGGGGGGACTTGAGCAGTACTTC
TRBV4-1,TRBJ2-2,TRBD1,few,CASSQVGTGVHTGELFF,TGCGCCAGCAGCCAAGTCGGGACAGGGGTTCACACCGGGGAGCTGTTTTTT
TRBV11-1,TRBJ1-5,.,.,CASSSQTDRINQPQHF,TGTGCCAGCAGCTCCCAAACCGACAGAATCAATCAGCCCCAGCATTTT
TRBV6-1,TRBJ2-7,.,.,CASSFRGPDEQYF,TGTGCCAGCAGTTTCCGGGGGCCTGACGAGCAGTACTTC
TRBV7-9,TRBJ2-7,TRBD2,.,CASSYLAGGFYEQYF,TGTGCCAGCAGTTATCTAGCGGGGGGGTTCTACGAGCAGTACTTC
TRBV13,TRBJ2-7,.,.,CASSQGLGSYEQYF,TGTGCCAGCAGCCAGGGGTTGGGGTCGTACGAGCAGTACTTC
TRBV30,TRBJ1-5,.,.,CAWSDSYSNQPQHF,TGTGCCTGGAGCGACAGCTATAGCAATCAGCCCCAGCATTTT
TRBV18,TRBJ1-1,.,.,CASSPPKGTATEAFF,TGTGCCAGCTCACCACCAAAGGGGACGGCCACTGAAGCTTTCTTT
TRBV5-6,TRBJ2-7,.,.,CASSLARLARTYEQYF,TGTGCCAGCAGCTTGGCTCGGCTAGCGAGAACCTACGAGCAGTACTTC
TRBV5-8,TRBJ1-4,.,.,CASSPGRANEKLFF,TGTGCCAGCAGCCCGGGGCGTGCTAATGAAAAACTGTTTTTT
TRBV6-1,TRBJ1-2,TRBD1,.,CASSEGDRVNYGYTF,TGTGCCAGCAGTGAAGGTGACAGGGTTAACTATGGCTACACCTTC
TRBV5-5,TRBJ1-3,.,.,CASSLALTPGNTIYF,TGTGCCAGCAGCTTGGCATTGACACCTGGAAACACCATATATTTT
TRBV7-2,TRBJ2-1,TRBD1,.,CASSSGTGYNEQFF,TGTGCCAGCAGCTCCGGGACAGGATACAATGAGCAGTTCTTC
TRBV5-1,TRBJ2-3,TRBD2,few,CASSSGTSGGITDTQYF,TGCGCCAGCAGCTCGGGGACTAGCGGGGGGATCACAGATACGCAGTATTTT
TRBV6-6,TRBJ1-5,TRBD1,.,CASRGVTGVSAQHF,TGTGCCAGCAGAGGGGTGACAGGGGTGTCGGCCCAGCATTTT
TRBV5-6,TRBJ1-2,TRBD1,.,CASSLGTGAVYGYTF,TGTGCCAGCAGCTTGGGGACAGGGGCAGTCTATGGCTACACCTTC
TRBV20-1,TRBJ1-1,.,.,CSAWTEAFF,TGCAGTGCGTGGACAGAAGCTTTCTTT
TRBV4-1,TRBJ1-1,.,.,CASSNSLEAFF,TGCGCCAGCAGCAACAGCCTTGAGGCTTTCTTT
TRBV5-6,TRBJ2-1,.,.,CASSLSGSSVWDEQFF,TGTGCCAGCAGCTTAAGTGGGTCTAGCGTTTGGGATGAGCAGTTCTTC
TRBV30,TRBJ2-5,.,.,CAGSTTRGTQYF,TGTGCCGGCTCTACTACCCGAGGGACCCAGTACTTC
TRBV5-1,TRBJ1-3,TRBD1,.,CVPRDRTTGGLGNTIYF,TGCGTTCCCCGGGACAGGACAACCGGGGGACTCGGAAACACCATATATTTT
TRBV5-6,TRBJ2-2,.,once,CASSQRLGELFF,TGTGCCAGCAGCCAACGGCTCGGGGAGCTGTTTTTT
TRBV6-5,TRBJ2-3,TRBD2,.,CASSYSASGDTQYF,TGTGCCAGCAGTTACTCTGCTAGCGGAGATACGCAGTATTTT
TRBV23-1,TRBJ2-5,TRBD2,.,CASSQSRRDGGGETQYF,TGCGCCAGCAGTCAATCGAGGCGAGACGGGGGGGGAGAGACCCAGTACTTC
TRBV5-1,TRBJ2-2,TRBD1,.,CASSLVQGAGELFF,TGCGCCAGCAGCTTGGTGCAGGGGGCCGGGGAGCTGTTTTTT
TRBV19,TRBJ2-7,TRBD1,.,CASSPQTGGGYEQYF,TGTGCCAGTAGTCCCCAGACAGGGGGCGGCTACGAGCAGTACTTC
TRBV10-1,TRBJ2-4,.,.,CASSESLWDQNIQYF,TGCGCCAGCAGTGAGTCGCTGTGGGACCAAAACATTCAGTACTTC